The 14 T cell receptor beta chains reported below all come from one sample, sequenced in a study of blood T cell repertoires in COVID-19. Using immunoSEQ multiplex PCR, the repertoire was profiled, and TCRdb retains in-frame clones only, with some absent. The sample consists of tens of thousands of clones, 75% to 95% of them appearing once. Sequenced material: peripheral blood. The receptors shown here come from an elderly man with acute or convalescent COVID-19.

The chain carries TRBV28 and TRBJ1-2; 9 nucleotides line up with TRBD1. This CDR3 contains 14 residues. Germline CDR1 MDHEN, CDR2 SYDVKM. The V gene end was trimmed by 7 bases and the J gene end by 4 bases; junction bases not matched to a gene: 7. CDR3 sequence reads: CASTPGQGPYGYTF. The DNA of the CDR3 is TGTGCCAGCACCCCGGGACAGGGACCCTATGGCTACACCTTC.

The chain employs TRBV19 and TRBJ2-3, with TRBD2 matching 9 bases. This CDR3 is built from 15 residues. Germline V gene sequence: CDR1 LNHDA, CDR2 SQIVND (reference sequence). The V and J ends lost 4 bases and 4 bases, in that order; junction bases with no gene match: 6. The CDR3 DNA reads TGTGCCAGTAGTAACGAGCGGGGGGCCGCAGATACGCAGTATTTT. Encoded protein: CASSNERGAADTQYF.

CDR3: CASSLGGLTASTDTQYF. In nucleotides, the CDR3 is TGTGCCAGCAGCTTGGGGGGACTAACAGCTAGCACAGATACGCAGTATTTT. The V call is TRBV7-9, the J call TRBJ2-3, with 7 bases identical to TRBD2. The trim removed 3 bases at V and 0 bases at J, leaving 9 bases unmatched. The germline V gene has CDR1 SEHNR and CDR2 FQNEAQ (reference sequence). The CDR3 extends over 17 amino acids.

The gene calls are TRBV12-3 or TRBV12-4 and TRBJ1-1, with D tentatively TRBD1 (6 bases). This CDR3 is 13 amino acids long. The V and J ends lost 7 bases and 11 bases respectively, with 20 bases between them. The CDR3 loop reads CASTLGGRSWAFF. Written as DNA, the CDR3 is TGTGCCAGCACCCTAGGGGGAAGGTCGTGGGCTTTCTTT.

The chain joins TRBV7-3 to TRBJ1-2; D is perhaps TRBD1 (6 bases). The CDR3 is 13 amino acids. Trimming pared 1 base from V and 8 bases from J, leaving 11 bases between. The germline V gene has CDR1 SGHTA and CDR2 FQGTGA. In DNA form, the CDR3 reads TGTGCCAGCAGCTTAAAGGCAGGGGAAGGCTACACCTTC. As protein: CASSLKAGEGYTF.

This chain connects TRBV7-2 to TRBJ1-2; 9 bases agree with TRBD1. The CDR3 loop spans 15 amino acids. The germline CDR1 and CDR2 sequences are SGHTA and FQGNSA. Trimming cost V 5 bases and J 4 bases; bases outside gene matches: 8. The DNA for the CDR3 is TGTGCCAGCAGCCCAGGGACAGGGCGAGGCTATGGCTACACCTTC. It codes for CASSPGTGRGYGYTF.

The chain employs TRBV2 and TRBJ2-7; maybe TRBD2 (5 bases). The CDR3 totals 11 residues. Trimming took 6 bases from V and 7 from J, leaving 10 bases between them. Germline-derived CDR1 and CDR2 are SNHLY and FYNNEI. CDR3 in DNA: TGTGCCAGCAGAGAGGGTGTTGAGCAGTACTTC. Translation gives CASREGVEQYF.

This chain joins TRBV7-9 and TRBJ2-5; a possible D gene is TRBD2 (6 bases). Looked up from germline, CDR1 is SEHNR and CDR2 is FQNEAQ (reference sequence). Deletions cut 1 base from V and 5 bases from J, with 14 bases between. The CDR3 length is 15 residues. The CDR3 region is CASSLGRRRDETQYF. CDR3 bases: TGTGCCAGCAGCTTAGGCCGCAGGCGGGATGAGACCCAGTACTTC.

This chain connects TRBV6-1 to TRBJ2-7, with 11 bases matching TRBD2. CDR1 and CDR2 (germline): MNHNS, SASEGT. J lost 2 bases, V lost 4 bases, and 10 bases had no gene match. CDR3 length: 17 residues. CDR3 region: CASSAQTSGAIPYEQYF. CDR3 nucleotides: TGTGCCAGCAGTGCCCAGACTAGCGGGGCCATTCCCTACGAGCAGTACTTC.

The chain links TRBV3-1 (or the pseudogene TRBV3-2) to TRBJ2-3; 8 bases line up with TRBD2. Germline CDR1 and CDR2: LGHDT and YNNKEL (reference sequence). CDR3 length: 19 amino acids. The trim removed 4 bases at V and 1 base at J, leaving 16 bases unmatched. CDR3 nucleotides: TGTGCCAGCAGCCCTCCGGCTGGACGGGGGGGGAGCGGCACAGATACGCAGTATTTT. Its translation is CASSPPAGRGGSGTDTQYF.

The rearrangement joins TRBV14 to TRBJ2-1, with TRBD2 matching over 9 bases. The trim removed 4 bases at V and 4 bases at J, leaving 5 bases unmatched. The germline V gene has CDR1 SGHDN and CDR2 FVKESK. The CDR3 covers 15 residues. In DNA form, the CDR3 reads TGTGCCAGCAGCCCGGCGGGGGGGCAGTACAATGAGCAGTTCTTC. Its protein is CASSPAGGQYNEQFF.

The chain recombines TRBV7-2 with TRBJ2-7; a weak D match, TRBD1 (5 bases). Germline CDR1 SGHTA, CDR2 FQGNSA. CDR3 length: 13 residues. V dropped 8 bases and J dropped 1 base, with 12 bases sitting between them. This chain's CDR3 is CASGKPGSYEQYF. The CDR3 nucleotides are TGTGCCAGCGGCAAACCAGGGTCCTACGAGCAGTACTTC.

The CDR3 sequence is CAWTRDRAGGYTF. CDR3 nucleotide sequence: TGTGCCTGGACCCGGGACAGGGCGGGCGGCTACACCTTC. This sequence joins TRBV30 and TRBJ1-2; 9 bases map to TRBD1. This CDR3 spans 13 amino acids. V lost 4 bases, J lost 8 bases, and 8 bases stayed unmatched. CDR1 GTSNPN and CDR2 SVGIG come from the germline V gene (reference sequence).

This clone is a singleton in its sample. V gene TRBV7-8 combines with J gene TRBJ1-4; TRBD1 matches 7 bases. The CDR3 loop spans 15 amino acids. Germline trimming cut 3 bases from V and 5 bases from J; bases unmatched to any gene: 6. Germline V CDR1 and CDR2: SGHVS, FQNEAQ. This CDR3 reads CASSFTRDRNEKLFF. DNA of the CDR3: TGTGCCAGCAGCTTTACCCGGGACAGAAATGAAAAACTGTTTTTT. Full variable domain (rest looked up from reference TRBV7-8 and TRBJ1-4): GAGVSQSPRYKVAKRGQDVALRCDPISGHVSLFWYQQALGQGPEFLTYFQNEAQLDKSGLPSDRFFAERPEGSVSTLKIQRTQQEDSAVYLCASSFTRDRNEKLFFGSGTQLSVL.